These 11 T cell receptor beta chains originate from one sample sequenced in a study of cytomegalovirus exposure and HLA in healthy donors. Both 60 Vbeta primers and 13 Jbeta primers went into the PCR. Only in-frame clones appear in the TCRdb table, and some are missing; sequencing was by immunoSEQ multiplex PCR. The table records approximately 160,000 clones, over 65% of them present only once. The sample taken for sequencing was PBMCs. These receptors all stem from a female donor in good health and CMV-seronegative.

The chain carries TRBV7-2 and TRBJ2-6; D might be TRBD2 (5 bases). The CDR3 runs 15 residues. Germline values: CDR1 SGHTA, CDR2 FQGNSA. V shed 5 bases and J shed 0 bases, with 8 bases lying between them. Here the CDR3 DNA reads TGTGCCAGCAGCCGACGGGGCTCTGGGGCCAACGTCCTGACTTTC. Amino acid sequence: CASSRRGSGANVLTF.

The V gene is TRBV7-9, the J gene TRBJ1-5, with TRBD1 matching over 7 bases. Germline values: CDR1 SEHNR, CDR2 FQNEAQ (reference sequence). Trimming took 2 bases from V and 0 from J; bases not matched to a gene: 13. The CDR3 spans 19 residues. The CDR3: CASSLTGQATPYSNQPQHF. The CDR3 DNA is TGTGCCAGCAGCTTAACCGGACAGGCTACTCCTTATAGCAATCAGCCCCAGCATTTT.

This clone appeared once. The gene calls are TRBV5-4 and TRBJ2-7; D ambiguous. V lost 2 bases, J lost 2 bases, and 11 bases lay in between. This CDR3 contains 14 residues. Germline V lookup: CDR1 SGHNT, CDR2 YYREEE (reference sequence). CDR3 amino acids: CASSLTGPTYEQYF. As DNA, the CDR3 is TGTGCCAGCAGCTTAACCGGTCCTACCTACGAGCAGTACTTC.

V gene TRBV5-6 combines with J gene TRBJ1-4, with 10 positions matching TRBD1. The CDR3 is made up of 17 amino acids. Germline trimming cut 3 bases from V and 8 bases from J; bases unmatched to any gene: 13. Germline V gene data show CDR1 as SGHDT and CDR2 as YYEEEE. CDR3 amino acids: CASSSAKTRDRGEKLFF. In DNA, the CDR3 is TGTGCCAGCAGCTCGGCCAAGACCCGGGACAGGGGCGAAAAACTGTTTTTT.

The chain has TRBV30 and TRBJ1-2; no firm D call. The CDR3 runs 12 residues. V lost 2 bases and J lost 5, with 9 bases in between. Germline V CDR1 and CDR2: GTSNPN, SVGIG (reference sequence). As DNA, the CDR3 is TGTGCCTGGAGTCCCCTATTATATGGCTACACCTTC. It codes for CAWSPLLYGYTF.

The V call is TRBV5-1, the J call TRBJ2-7; TRBD2 might be the D (6 bases). The CDR3 is 12 amino acids. Per germline, CDR1 SGHRS and CDR2 YFSETQ. V gave up 1 base and J gave up 4 bases, with 6 bases separating them. The CDR3 here is CASSLRGYEQYF. The CDR3 DNA reads TGCGCCAGCAGCTTGCGGGGGTACGAGCAGTACTTC.

J is TRBJ2-2 and V is TRBV6-5, with TRBD1 as a possible D gene (6 bases). The CDR3 consists of 13 residues. The V end was cut by 4 bases, the J end by 3 bases, with 6 bases between. Per germline, CDR1 MNHEY and CDR2 SVGAGI. The chain's CDR3 is CASSSGDTGELFF. CDR3 nucleotide sequence: TGTGCCAGCAGTTCAGGGGACACCGGGGAGCTGTTTTTT.

This clone was seen a handful of times. The gene calls are TRBV7-2 and TRBJ2-7; a possible D gene is TRBD2 (5 bases). With 5 bases removed from V and 7 bases from J, the gap between germline ends came to 15 bases. The CDR3 is made up of 13 amino acids. Germline lookup yields CDR1 SGHTA and CDR2 FQGNSA. CDR3 region: CASSARGQREQYF. As DNA, the CDR3 is TGTGCCAGCAGCGCCCGCGGTCAGCGGGAGCAGTACTTC.

V and J are TRBV7-2 and TRBJ2-7; 8 bases agree with TRBD2. The germline CDR1 and CDR2 sequences are SGHTA and FQGNSA. The CDR3 has 17 residues. Trimming cost V 1 base and J 4 bases; bases outside gene matches: 12. The CDR3 region has the DNA TGTGCCAGCAGCTTAGGTCCTGGACTAGCTGGGGGATACGAGCAGTACTTC. Its protein product is CASSLGPGLAGGYEQYF. Filled out from reference TRBV7-2 and TRBJ2-7, the complete variable domain reads GAGVSQSPSNKVTEKGKDVELRCDPISGHTALYWYRQSLGQGLEFLIYFQGNSAPDKSGLPSDRFSAERTGGSVSTLTIQRTQQEDSAVYLCASSLGPGLAGGYEQYFGPGTRLTVT.

The chain is built from TRBV7-9 and TRBJ2-6; perhaps TRBD2 as D (6 bases). The V end was cut by 10 bases, the J end by 4 bases, with 17 bases between. Germline V CDR1 and CDR2: SEHNR, FQNEAQ (reference sequence). The CDR3 has 15 residues. The CDR3 DNA follows: TGTGCCACCGAGGAGGGTATGGTGGGGGCCAACGTCCTGACTTTC. This encodes CATEEGMVGANVLTF.

The chain carries TRBV2 and TRBJ1-1; D uncertain. Germline V CDR1 and CDR2: SNHLY, FYNNEI. V dropped 8 bases and J dropped 6 bases, with 22 bases sitting between them. The CDR3 contains 15 residues. The CDR3, as DNA: TGTGCCAGCCGATTAAGTCCTTTTAGCCCGCCTGAAGCTTTCTTT. Amino acids: CASRLSPFSPPEAFF. The variable domain in full, completed from reference TRBV2 and TRBJ1-1, reads EPEVTQTPSHQVTQMGQEVILRCVPISNHLYFYWYRQILGQKVEFLVSFYNNEISEKSEIFDDQFSVERPDGSNFTLKIRSTKLEDSAMYFCASRLSPFSPPEAFFGQGTRLTVV.